This passage covers 19 T cell receptor beta chains from one sample sequenced in a study of shared clonotypes between healthy human individuals. Sequencing used immunoSEQ multiplex PCR; TCRdb keeps in-frame clones, though not all of them. This table has about 1.1 million clones, approximately 80% appearing once. Sequenced: memory CD4+ T cells from PBMCs. Subset specified: CD45RA-negative fraction. The receptor set was obtained from a man in his late teens or twenties in good health. Some clones in this sample may be carry-over from other donors' samples.

This clone appeared a few times. The chain joins TRBV14 to TRBJ2-3, with TRBD2 matching over 8 bases. With 2 bases clipped from V and 4 bases from J, the junction kept 11 bases outside the gene matches. The CDR3 contains 17 residues. CDR1 is SGHDN and CDR2 is FVKESK in the germline V gene. The CDR3 DNA follows: TGTGCCAGCAGCCAACGAAGGGGCGGGAGGTTGTCAGATACGCAGTATTTT. This sequence encodes CASSQRRGGRLSDTQYF. The full variable domain, completed using reference TRBV14 and TRBJ2-3, is EAGVTQFPSHSVIEKGQTVTLRCDPISGHDNLYWYRRVMGKEIKFLLHFVKESKQDESGMPNNRFLAERTGGTYSTLKVQPAELEDSGVYFCASSQRRGGRLSDTQYFGPGTRLTVL.

The DNA of the CDR3 is TGCGCCAGCAGCCAGGGACTAGCGGGAGGAAGCTCCTACGAGCAGTACTTC. Encoded protein: CASSQGLAGGSSYEQYF. The chain links TRBV5-1 to TRBJ2-7, with 15 nucleotides matching TRBD2. Trimming removed 4 bases from V and 0 bases from J; junction bases left unmatched: 5. The length of the CDR3 is 17 residues. Looked up from germline, CDR1 is SGHRS and CDR2 is YFSETQ.

The rearrangement links TRBV11-2 to TRBJ1-1; TRBD1 is a possible D gene (5 bases). V lost 6 bases to trimming and J lost 1 base, with 21 bases between them. In germline, CDR1 is SGHAT, CDR2 FQNNGV. The CDR3 totals 17 residues. CDR3 in DNA: TGTGCCAGCAGTAAATTGGCATCCTTCCAGGGGAACACTGAAGCTTTCTTT. Translated, it gives CASSKLASFQGNTEAFF.

The rearrangement links TRBV7-8 to TRBJ2-7, with D possibly being TRBD1 or TRBD2 (5 bases each). The CDR3 contains 13 residues. Trimming removed 6 bases at V and 4 bases at J, with 13 bases between. The germline CDR1 and CDR2 sequences are SGHVS and FQNEAQ. Here the CDR3 DNA reads TGTGCCAGCAGTTCCCGGGACCCATACGAGCAGTACTTC. Its protein is CASSSRDPYEQYF.

V gene TRBV7-2 combines with J gene TRBJ1-1; TRBD1 matches at 9 bases. CDR1 SGHTA and CDR2 FQGNSA come from the germline V gene. J lost 1 base, V lost 2 bases, and 8 bases had no gene match. CDR3 length equals 17 residues. CDR3 in amino acids: CASSLRGAGQGNTEAFF. The DNA of the CDR3 is TGTGCCAGCAGCTTAAGGGGCGCGGGACAGGGGAACACTGAAGCTTTCTTT.

The V gene is TRBV19, the J gene TRBJ2-2, with D perhaps assigned TRBD1 or TRBD2 (5 bases each). V was trimmed by 5 bases and J by 5 bases, leaving 15 bases between them. In germline, CDR1 is LNHDA, CDR2 SQIVND (reference sequence). This CDR3 has 15 residues. For the CDR3, the DNA is TGTGCCAGTAGTTGGCCGGGACGGCAAACCGGGGAGCTGTTTTTT. The encoded protein is CASSWPGRQTGELFF.

As to this clone: This may be a read error: a much more frequent sequence differs by one nucleotide. The chain uses TRBV25-1 and TRBJ2-1, with 10 bases that match TRBD2. Trimming took 4 bases from V and 0 from J; bases not matched to a gene: 3. CDR1 and CDR2 (germline): MGHDK, SYGVNS. The CDR3 has 16 amino acids. For the CDR3, the DNA is TGTGCCAGCAGTGGTTCTAGCGGGAGCTCCTACAATGAGCAGTTCTTC. Its translation is CASSGSSGSSYNEQFF.

This rearrangement joins TRBV28 to TRBJ2-2; TRBD2 aligns across 10 bases. CDR1 is MDHEN and CDR2 is SYDVKM in the germline V gene. The J segment lost 5 bases and the V segment lost 4 bases, leaving 4 bases of the junction unmatched. CDR3 length equals 15 residues. CDR3 coding DNA: TGTGCCAGCAGTTCCCCGGGACTAGCGACCGGGGAGCTGTTTTTT. This encodes CASSSPGLATGELFF.

The chain uses TRBV30 and TRBJ2-1; 10 nucleotides align to TRBD2. The CDR3 length is 15 residues. CDR1 is GTSNPN and CDR2 is SVGIG in the germline V gene (reference sequence). The V segment lost 0 bases and the J segment 4 bases; nucleotides outside the gene matches: 3. The CDR3 loop is CAWSVTSGTYNEQFF. As DNA, the CDR3 is TGTGCCTGGAGTGTAACTAGCGGGACTTACAATGAGCAGTTCTTC. The variable domain in full, with the rest retrieved from reference TRBV30 and TRBJ2-1, is SQTIHQWPATLVQPVGSPLSLECTVEGTSNPNLYWYRQAAGRGLQLLFYSVGIGQISSEVPQNLSASRPQDRQFILSSKKLLLSDSGFYLCAWSVTSGTYNEQFFGPGTRLTVL.

This clone was detected only a few times. The chain carries TRBV29-1 and TRBJ2-7; 10 bases are a match to TRBD1. The CDR3 covers 14 residues. J was trimmed by 0 bases and V by 6 bases; bases with no gene match: 5. Germline V CDR1 and CDR2: SQVTM, ANQGSEA. The CDR3 nucleotides are TGCAGCGTCGCGGGGGACAGGGGCTCCTACGAGCAGTACTTC. Translation: CSVAGDRGSYEQYF.

This chain uses TRBV7-2 with TRBJ2-7, with D possibly being TRBD2 (6 bases). With 6 bases removed from V and 4 bases from J, the gap between germline ends came to 10 bases. The germline gives CDR1 SGHTA, CDR2 FQGNSA. This CDR3 contains 12 residues. The CDR3 nucleotides are TGTGCCAGCAGGCGGGACGGTTACGAGCAGTACTTC. Amino acid sequence: CASRRDGYEQYF.

This clone was seen just once. J is TRBJ1-5 and V is TRBV11-2; 7 positions agree with TRBD1. The germline V gene encodes CDR1 SGHAT and CDR2 FQNNGV. V shed 6 bases, J shed 5 bases, and the junction held 7 bases outside the gene matches. The CDR3 sequence is 14 residues long. The CDR3 DNA reads TGTGCCAGCAGTCCTCAGGGGGGGGATCAGCCCCAGCATTTT. This translates into CASSPQGGDQPQHF.

This clone was picked up a small number of times. Distinct nucleotide sequences in the sample also encode this CDR3. The chain is built from TRBV7-2 and TRBJ2-2, with D hard to call. The length of the CDR3 is 12 residues. Germline V gene data show CDR1 as SGHTA and CDR2 as FQGNSA. V lost 2 bases and J lost 6, with 4 bases in between. CDR3 in DNA: TGTGCCAGCAGCTTAAATTCCGGGGAGCTGTTTTTT. This translates into CASSLNSGELFF.

This clone was seen ten or more times. The chain is built from TRBV6-5 and TRBJ1-2, with 7 bases matching TRBD1. The V segment lost 5 bases and the J segment 5 bases; nucleotides outside the gene matches: 5. Germline V lookup: CDR1 MNHEY, CDR2 SVGAGI. The CDR3 sequence is 13 residues long. The CDR3 here is CASSATGRYGYTF. CDR3 in DNA: TGTGCCAGCAGTGCGACAGGGAGGTATGGCTACACCTTC.

The chain is built from TRBV2 and TRBJ1-5; possible D gene TRBD1, 6 bases. The CDR3 is 14 amino acids. Between the trimmed V and J ends, which lost 7 bases and 0 bases, there was a span of 10 bases. Germline V CDR1 and CDR2: SNHLY, FYNNEI. Here the CDR3 reads CASKDSYSNQPQHF. CDR3 nucleotide sequence: TGTGCCAGCAAGGACAGTTATAGCAATCAGCCCCAGCATTTT. The full variable domain, rest sourced from reference TRBV2 and TRBJ1-5, is EPEVTQTPSHQVTQMGQEVILRCVPISNHLYFYWYRQILGQKVEFLVSFYNNEISEKSEIFDDQFSVERPDGSNFTLKIRSTKLEDSAMYFCASKDSYSNQPQHFGDGTRLSIL.

The J gene is TRBJ2-1, the V gene TRBV5-4; 8 nucleotides match TRBD2. CDR3 length: 14 residues. V trimming: 4 bases; J trimming: 9 bases; junction bases outside the gene matches: 9. From germline, CDR1 is SGHNT and CDR2 YYREEE (reference sequence). CDR3: CASSAGGPGIEQFF. CDR3 in DNA: TGTGCCAGCAGCGCGGGGGGCCCGGGGATTGAGCAGTTCTTC.

The chain joins TRBV28 to TRBJ1-5, with 9 positions matching TRBD1. Unmatched junction bases numbered 11, after V lost 6 bases and J lost 5 bases. CDR1 and CDR2 from the germline V gene are MDHEN and SYDVKM. This CDR3 comprises 16 residues. The CDR3 loop reads CASSLPGQGKYQPQHF. The CDR3 DNA sequence: TGTGCCAGCAGCCTCCCGGGACAGGGAAAATATCAGCCCCAGCATTTT. The whole variable domain, remainder taken from reference TRBV28 and TRBJ1-5, is DVKVTQSSRYLVKRTGEKVFLECVQDMDHENMFWYRQDPGLGLRLIYFSYDVKMKEKGDIPEGYSVSREKKERFSLILESASTNQTSMYLCASSLPGQGKYQPQHFGDGTRLSIL.

This clone was detected only once. The rearrangement links TRBV2 to TRBJ1-5; no clear D. CDR1 is SNHLY and CDR2 is FYNNEI in the germline V gene. Trimming took off 0 bases at V and 2 bases at J, with 11 bases between the two ends. The length of the CDR3 is 16 residues. The CDR3 sequence: CASSEARGLGNQPQHF. CDR3 in DNA: TGTGCCAGCAGTGAAGCCCGTGGTCTTGGCAATCAGCCCCAGCATTTT.

The chain uses TRBV7-9 and TRBJ1-1; possible D gene TRBD1, 6 bases. The CDR3 sequence is 15 residues long. V lost 5 bases and J lost 3, with 16 bases in between. Germline assignment: CDR1 SEHNR and CDR2 FQNEAQ (reference sequence). The CDR3 here is CASSENRDTYTEAFF. As DNA, the CDR3 is TGTGCCAGCAGCGAAAACCGGGACACCTACACTGAAGCTTTCTTT.